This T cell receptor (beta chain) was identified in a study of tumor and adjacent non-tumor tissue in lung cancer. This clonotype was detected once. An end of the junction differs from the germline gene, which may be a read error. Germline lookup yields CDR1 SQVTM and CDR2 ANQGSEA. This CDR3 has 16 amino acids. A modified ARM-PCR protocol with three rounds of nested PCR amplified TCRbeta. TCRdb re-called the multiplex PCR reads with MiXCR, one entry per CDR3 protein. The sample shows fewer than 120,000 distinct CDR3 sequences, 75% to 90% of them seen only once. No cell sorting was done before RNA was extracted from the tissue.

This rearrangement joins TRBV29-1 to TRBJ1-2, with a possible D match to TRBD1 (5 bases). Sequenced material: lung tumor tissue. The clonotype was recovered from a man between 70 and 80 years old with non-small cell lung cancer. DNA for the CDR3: TGCAGTGTTGTCCCCTATCAATCCTCGGGAGAAGACAGCCACACCTTC. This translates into CSVVPYQSSGEDSHTF.